These 20 T cell receptor beta chains originate from one sample sequenced in a study of identical twins. TCRdb analysed the 5' RACE reads with MiXCR anew, one entry per CDR3 protein. The profile covers 500,000 or so distinct CDR3 sequences, with around 20% appearing a single time and about 0.91% taken by the ten largest. This same sample was also taken into another study, of T cells expressing NK-cell markers.

The specimen sequenced was CD4+ T cells sorted from blood. The receptors shown here come from a young woman in good health.

The chain links TRBV11-2 to TRBJ2-7; D unresolved. Germline V lookup: CDR1 SGHAT, CDR2 FQNNGV. This CDR3 contains 14 residues. V was pared by 5 bases and J by 4 bases, with 15 bases between. In nucleotides, the CDR3 is TGTGCCAGCAGCAGCCACAGCTCCCCTTACGAGCAGTACTTC. Its protein is CASSSHSSPYEQYF.

V gene TRBV12-3 or TRBV12-4 combines with J gene TRBJ1-1; perhaps TRBD1 as D (5 bases). The V gene lost 8 bases and the J gene lost 1 base, with 20 bases spanning the gap. This CDR3 comprises 16 residues. CDR3 nucleotides: TGTGCCAGCGTTCCCGGGACCGCCGAAAGGAACACTGAAGCTTTCTTT. This encodes CASVPGTAERNTEAFF.

CDR3 bases: TGTGCCAGCAGTTACTCGGTGGTGGGAGGCACCGGGGAGCTGTTTTTT. Translating gives CASSYSVVGGTGELFF. This chain links TRBV6-5 with TRBJ2-2; possibly TRBD2 for D (6 bases). V gave up 0 bases and J gave up 4 bases, with 12 bases separating them. CDR3 length equals 16 residues. The germline CDR1 and CDR2 sequences are MNHEY and SVGAGI.

The gene calls are TRBV20-1 and TRBJ2-5; D perhaps matches TRBD1 (6 bases). Germline loops: CDR1 DFQATT, CDR2 SNEGSKA (reference sequence). Between the trimmed V and J ends, which lost 7 bases and 5 bases, there was a span of 14 bases. CDR3 size: 12 residues. The CDR3 DNA is TGCAGTGTCGGGACAACCACGGAGACCCAGTACTTC. Translating it yields CSVGTTTETQYF.

The chain recombines TRBV7-8 with TRBJ1-6, with D possibly being TRBD1 (5 bases). The V and J ends lost 3 bases and 10 bases respectively, with 16 bases between them. This CDR3 has 15 residues. CDR1 and CDR2 (germline): SGHVS, FQNEAQ. The chain's CDR3 is CASSLGLGFGSPLHF. The CDR3 region has the DNA TGTGCCAGCAGCTTGGGGCTGGGGTTCGGGTCACCCCTCCACTTT.

The CDR3 sequence is CASSSPGQGLYEQYF. The CDR3 region has the DNA TGTGCCAGCAGCTCACCGGGACAGGGGCTCTACGAGCAGTACTTC. V and J are TRBV7-9 and TRBJ2-7; 10 positions match TRBD1. The CDR3 loop spans 15 amino acids. The germline V gene encodes CDR1 SEHNR and CDR2 FQNEAQ (reference sequence). J was trimmed by 3 bases and V by 4 bases; bases with no gene match: 6. Looking up the rest from reference TRBV7-9 and TRBJ2-7 gives the full variable domain: DTGVSQNPRHKITKRGQNVTFRCDPISEHNRLYWYRQTLGQGPEFLTYFQNEAQLEKSRLLSDRFSAERPKGSFSTLEIQRTEQGDSAMYLCASSSPGQGLYEQYFGPGTRLTVT.

This clonotype has only a few counts. This chain uses TRBV20-1 with TRBJ2-7; D unclear. V was clipped by 3 bases and J by 4 bases, with 10 bases between them. The CDR3 is 12 amino acids. Germline V lookup: CDR1 DFQATT, CDR2 SNEGSKA (reference sequence). CDR3 in DNA: TGCAGTGCTAGTCTCCCCAAATACGAGCAGTACTTC. This codes for CSASLPKYEQYF.

This clonotype has only a few counts. V gene TRBV11-2 combines with J gene TRBJ2-5; D uncertain. From germline, CDR1 is SGHAT and CDR2 FQNNGV. CDR3 length: 21 amino acids. The V and J ends lost 4 bases and 0 bases respectively, with 30 bases between them. CDR3 sequence: CASSSPFSERPPLSYQETQYF. Here the CDR3 DNA reads TGTGCCAGCAGCTCTCCCTTCTCCGAGAGGCCACCGCTGAGCTACCAAGAGACCCAGTACTTC.

The V gene is TRBV6-5, the J gene TRBJ2-7, with 13 bases identical to TRBD2. There are 17 residues in the CDR3. CDR1 is MNHEY, CDR2 SVGAGI, per germline. Unmatched junction bases numbered 8, after V lost 4 bases and J lost 2 bases. The CDR3 DNA reads as TGTGCCAGCAGTTCGACCCCCGGACTAGCGGGAGCCTACGAGCAGTACTTC. Protein product: CASSSTPGLAGAYEQYF.

This clonotype has a handful of counts. The V and J genes are TRBV5-1 and TRBJ2-2; D gene unclear. Trimming shortened V by 1 base and J by 4 bases, and 11 bases separated the two germline ends. Germline CDR1 SGHRS, CDR2 YFSETQ. This CDR3 spans 15 amino acids. The CDR3 sequence: CASSLPGAGTGELFF. In DNA, the CDR3 is TGCGCCAGCAGCTTGCCAGGCGCTGGCACCGGGGAGCTGTTTTTT.

This clonotype was found many times. V is TRBV12-3 or TRBV12-4 and J is TRBJ1-1; D unclear. The CDR3 is made up of 13 amino acids. Trimming took off 3 bases at V and 1 base at J, with 6 bases between the two ends. CDR3 protein: CASSFRSNTEAFF. CDR3 DNA sequence: TGTGCCAGCAGTTTTCGATCGAACACTGAAGCTTTCTTT.

This chain links TRBV11-1 with TRBJ2-3, with 8 bases that match TRBD1. This CDR3 comprises 15 residues. CDR1 is SGHAT and CDR2 is FQDESV in the germline V gene (reference sequence). Trimming took 1 base from V and 6 from J; bases not matched to a gene: 6. Here the CDR3 DNA reads TGTGCCAGCAGCTTAGGCAGGGGGCGCGATGATACGCAGTATTTT. It codes for CASSLGRGRDDTQYF.

This clonotype was found a few times. The DNA for the CDR3 is TGTGCCAGCAGCTCCGACAGTGAGCAGTTCTTC. It encodes CASSSDSEQFF. The chain is built from TRBV7-9 and TRBJ2-1; D might be TRBD1 (5 bases). The CDR3 is 11 amino acids. Germline CDR1 reads SEHNR; CDR2 reads FQNEAQ (reference sequence). V was clipped by 4 bases and J by 9 bases, with 7 bases between them.

This clonotype was seen a few times. The rearrangement links TRBV7-2 to TRBJ2-3; D gene ambiguous. The CDR3 runs to 16 residues. Germline V gives CDR1 SGHTA, CDR2 FQGNSA. V was shortened by 2 bases and J by 2 bases, with 14 bases between the two germline ends. CDR3 coding DNA: TGTGCCAGCAGCTTATCCTCGGCAACTGACACAGATACGCAGTATTTT. It encodes CASSLSSATDTDTQYF.

The chain carries TRBV5-1 and TRBJ2-7, with D maybe TRBD1 (5 bases). V lost 0 bases to trimming and J lost 2 bases, with 15 bases between them. CDR1 SGHRS and CDR2 YFSETQ come from the germline V gene. CDR3 length equals 16 residues. This CDR3 reads CASSLAVRGAPYEQYF. The CDR3 bases are TGCGCCAGCAGCTTGGCCGTTAGGGGTGCCCCCTACGAGCAGTACTTC.

In this sample, this clonotype turned up a few times. One end of the junction does not line up with germline, which may come from a read error. This chain connects TRBV29-1 to TRBJ1-2; 7 positions agree with TRBD1. Germline CDR1 and CDR2: SQVTM and ANQGSEA. The CDR3 has 13 amino acids. DNA of the CDR3: TGCAGCGTAGAAGGGGACAGTGGGTATGGCTACACCTTC. This sequence encodes CSVEGDSGYGYTF. Variable domain in full (rest from reference TRBV29-1 and TRBJ1-2): SAVISQKPSRDICQRGTSLTIQCQVDSQVTMMFWYRQQPGQSLTLIATANQGSEATYESGFVIDKFPISRPNLTFSTLTVSNMSPEDSSIYLCSVEGDSGYGYTFGSGTRLTVV.

This clonotype was seen only a few times. V gene TRBV29-1 combines with J gene TRBJ2-5, with TRBD2 matching 8 bases. The CDR3 consists of 13 residues. The ends lost 8 bases at V and 3 bases at J; junction bases unmatched: 8. The germline V gene has CDR1 SQVTM and CDR2 ANQGSEA. As DNA, the CDR3 is TGCAGCCTCCTCCCGGGGGGGAAAGAGACCCAGTACTTC. This translates into CSLLPGGKETQYF.

The rearrangement joins TRBV20-1 to TRBJ2-7; tentatively, D is TRBD2 (6 bases). Trimming took 3 bases from V and 7 from J, leaving 19 bases between them. From germline, CDR1 is DFQATT and CDR2 SNEGSKA (reference sequence). The CDR3 is 14 residues long. The CDR3 bases are TGCAGTGCTAGCACTCAGTATGGGACTCGGGAGCAGTACTTC. Its translation is CSASTQYGTREQYF.

A few counts support this clonotype. This rearrangement joins TRBV18 to TRBJ1-2; TRBD1 matches at 7 bases. Germline CDR1 is KGHSH and CDR2 is LQKENI. The V gene end was trimmed by 3 bases and the J gene end by 7 bases; junction bases not matched to a gene: 8. The CDR3 sequence is 14 residues long. The chain's CDR3 is CASSPTGTVSGYTF. The DNA of the CDR3 is TGTGCCAGCTCACCCACCGGGACAGTCTCTGGCTACACCTTC.

In DNA form, the CDR3 reads TGTGCCAGCGGGTCAGTCGGTTACGAGCAGTACTTC. As protein: CASGSVGYEQYF. The chain recombines TRBV6-5 with TRBJ2-7, with no clear D. Per the germline V gene, CDR1 is MNHEY and CDR2 is SVGAGI. V was pared by 8 bases and J by 4 bases, with 12 bases between. The CDR3 runs 12 residues.